This TCR beta chain was documented in a study of blood T cell repertoires in COVID-19. Study-level information: The analysed material was cDNA or gDNA that came from T cells, B-cell-depleted T cells, or PBMCs.

TCRdb's table, derived via immunoSEQ multiplex PCR, lists solely in-frame clones and lacks some. Here the sample spans about 140,000 clones, about three quarters being singletons. The CDR3 covers 16 residues. Germline loops: CDR1 SGHRS, CDR2 YFSETQ. V gave up 4 bases and J gave up 5 bases, with 21 bases separating them. The sequence was obtained from a man aged 45-65 years with acute or convalescent COVID-19. The sequencing sample was made of peripheral blood. This chain joins TRBV5-1 and TRBJ2-5; D ambiguous. The CDR3 is CASSPYSETGEETQYF. CDR3 in DNA: TGCGCCAGCAGCCCCTATTCTGAGACTGGTGAGGAGACCCAGTACTTC.